Shown below are 3 T cell receptor beta chains from a single sample sequenced in a study of blood T cell repertoires in COVID-19. Method: immunoSEQ multiplex PCR; TCRdb's copy keeps in-frame clones and lacks some. The data show 200,000 to 300,000 clones, with about 86% seen just once and 3.3% held by the top ten. Sequenced input: PBMCs or T cells enriched from blood (not recorded which). All receptors derive from a woman aged 40-49 years with acute COVID-19.

The chain couples TRBV7-8 to TRBJ1-2, with 7 bases matching TRBD1. Trimming removed 3 bases from V and 2 bases from J; junction bases left unmatched: 9. The CDR3 consists of 16 residues. Germline-derived CDR1 and CDR2 are SGHVS and FQNEAQ. CDR3 DNA sequence: TGTGCCAGCAGCTTTTTAACCGGGACAGAAAACTATGGCTACACCTTC. This sequence encodes CASSFLTGTENYGYTF.

V and J are TRBV3-1 (or the pseudogene TRBV3-2) and TRBJ2-7, with D possibly being TRBD1 (5 bases). The CDR3 extends over 15 amino acids. Trimming removed 4 bases at V and 5 bases at J, with 18 bases between. Germline CDR1 LGHDT, CDR2 YNNKEL (reference sequence). This CDR3 reads CASSLLRGKSDEQYF. Written as DNA, the CDR3 is TGTGCCAGCAGCCTTCTAAGGGGAAAATCGGACGAGCAGTACTTC.

The chain couples TRBV3-1 (or the pseudogene TRBV3-2) to TRBJ2-1; D is uncertain. V lost 3 bases and J 3 bases, leaving 6 bases between the germline ends. Germline V CDR1 and CDR2: LGHDT, YNNKEL (reference sequence). This CDR3 has 13 residues. CDR3 loop: CASSHPRYNEQFF. CDR3 in DNA: TGTGCCAGCAGCCACCCGCGCTACAATGAGCAGTTCTTC.